What follows are 4 T cell receptor beta chains derived from one specimen sequenced in a study of siplizumab effects on memory and regulatory T cells. TCRdb's copy holds only in-frame clones and misses some; the assay was immunoSEQ multiplex PCR. The table lists more than 85,000 clones, approximately 90% of them singletons. Sequenced input: Tregs sorted from blood. The receptors stem from a human donor in good health.

J is TRBJ2-5 and V is TRBV2, with 9 bases matching TRBD2. V gave up 2 bases and J gave up 4 bases; unmatched junction bases: 5. This CDR3 is 15 amino acids long. The germline gives CDR1 SNHLY, CDR2 FYNNEI. Written as DNA, the CDR3 is TGTGCCAGCAGTGAACTCCTAGCGGGACCAGAGACCCAGTACTTC. Its protein is CASSELLAGPETQYF.

This chain connects TRBV6-1 to TRBJ1-2, with 8 bases aligning to TRBD1. V gave up 6 bases and J gave up 7 bases; unmatched junction bases: 7. This CDR3 has 13 residues. CDR1 and CDR2 (germline): MNHNS, SASEGT. DNA for the CDR3: TGTGCCAGCAGGTCCGGACAGGGCGGTGGCTACACCTTC. Translating it yields CASRSGQGGGYTF.

The V and J genes are TRBV6-1 and TRBJ2-1; weak D call: TRBD1 (6 bases). Trimming shortened V by 3 bases and J by 11 bases, and 20 bases separated the two germline ends. Germline CDR1 and CDR2: MNHNS and SASEGT. The CDR3 totals 15 residues. CDR3 amino acids: CASSELHTRQGKQFF. DNA for the CDR3: TGTGCCAGCAGTGAGCTCCATACTCGTCAGGGGAAGCAGTTCTTC.

This chain joins TRBV4-1 and TRBJ2-7; 10 nucleotides match TRBD1. The J segment lost 6 bases and the V segment lost 1 base, leaving 18 bases of the junction unmatched. This CDR3 is built from 19 residues. Germline V CDR1 and CDR2: MGHRA, YSYEKL. The CDR3 spells CASSQVPDSWGTGVSEQYF. In DNA, the CDR3 is TGCGCCAGCAGCCAAGTCCCGGACTCGTGGGGGACAGGGGTCTCCGAGCAGTACTTC.